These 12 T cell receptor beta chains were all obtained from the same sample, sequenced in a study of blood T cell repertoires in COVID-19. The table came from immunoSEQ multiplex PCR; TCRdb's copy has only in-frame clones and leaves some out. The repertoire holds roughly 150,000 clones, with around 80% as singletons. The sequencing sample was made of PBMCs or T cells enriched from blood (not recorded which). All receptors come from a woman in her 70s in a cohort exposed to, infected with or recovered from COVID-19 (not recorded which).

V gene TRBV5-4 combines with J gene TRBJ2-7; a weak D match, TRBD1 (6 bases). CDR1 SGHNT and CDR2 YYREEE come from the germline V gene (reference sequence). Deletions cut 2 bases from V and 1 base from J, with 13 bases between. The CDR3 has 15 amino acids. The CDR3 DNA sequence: TGTGCCAGCAGCTTTGGGGGCCTTGGGTCCTACGAGCAGTACTTC. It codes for CASSFGGLGSYEQYF.

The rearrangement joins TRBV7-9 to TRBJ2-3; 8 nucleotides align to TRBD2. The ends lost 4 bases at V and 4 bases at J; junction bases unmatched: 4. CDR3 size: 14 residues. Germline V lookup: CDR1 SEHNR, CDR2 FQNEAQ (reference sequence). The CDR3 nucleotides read TGTGCCAGCAGCTCGGGACTAGGACCAGATACGCAGTATTTT. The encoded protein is CASSSGLGPDTQYF.

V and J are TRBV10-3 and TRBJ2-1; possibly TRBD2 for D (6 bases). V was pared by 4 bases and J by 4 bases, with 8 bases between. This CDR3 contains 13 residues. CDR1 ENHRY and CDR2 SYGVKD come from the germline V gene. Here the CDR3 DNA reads TGTGCCATCAGTGTAGGGACTTACAATGAGCAGTTCTTC. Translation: CAISVGTYNEQFF.

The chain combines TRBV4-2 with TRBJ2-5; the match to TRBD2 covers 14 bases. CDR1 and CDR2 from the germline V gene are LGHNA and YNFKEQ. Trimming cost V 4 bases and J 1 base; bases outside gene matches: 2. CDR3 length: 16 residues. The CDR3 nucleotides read TGTGCCAGCAGCCCTGGACTAGCGGGAGGCCAAGAGACCCAGTACTTC. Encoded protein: CASSPGLAGGQETQYF.

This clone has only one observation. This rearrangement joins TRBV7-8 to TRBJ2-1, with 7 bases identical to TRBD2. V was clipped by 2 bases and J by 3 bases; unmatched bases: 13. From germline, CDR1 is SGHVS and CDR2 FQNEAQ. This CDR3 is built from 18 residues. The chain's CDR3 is CASSLRSSTGTNYNEQFF. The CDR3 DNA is TGTGCCAGCAGCTTACGGAGCAGTACTGGGACTAACTACAATGAGCAGTTCTTC.

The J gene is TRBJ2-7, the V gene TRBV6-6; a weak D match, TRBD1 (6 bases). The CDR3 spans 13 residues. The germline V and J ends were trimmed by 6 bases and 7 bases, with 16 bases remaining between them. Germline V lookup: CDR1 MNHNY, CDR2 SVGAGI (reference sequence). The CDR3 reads CASSPTGSGEQYF. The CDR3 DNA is TGTGCCAGCAGCCCGACAGGTTCGGGGGAGCAGTACTTC.

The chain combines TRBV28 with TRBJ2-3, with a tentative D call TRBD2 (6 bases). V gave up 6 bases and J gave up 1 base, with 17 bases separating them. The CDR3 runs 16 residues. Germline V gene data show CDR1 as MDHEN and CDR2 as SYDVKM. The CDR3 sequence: CASREPGGSGTDTQYF. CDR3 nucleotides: TGTGCCAGCAGGGAACCTGGGGGGTCGGGCACAGATACGCAGTATTTT.

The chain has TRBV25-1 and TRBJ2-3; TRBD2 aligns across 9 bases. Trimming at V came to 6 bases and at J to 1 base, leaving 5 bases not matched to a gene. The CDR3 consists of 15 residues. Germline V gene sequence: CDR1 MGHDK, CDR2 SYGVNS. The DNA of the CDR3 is TGTGCCAGCAGCATCCTAGCGGGACGCACAGATACGCAGTATTTT. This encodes CASSILAGRTDTQYF.

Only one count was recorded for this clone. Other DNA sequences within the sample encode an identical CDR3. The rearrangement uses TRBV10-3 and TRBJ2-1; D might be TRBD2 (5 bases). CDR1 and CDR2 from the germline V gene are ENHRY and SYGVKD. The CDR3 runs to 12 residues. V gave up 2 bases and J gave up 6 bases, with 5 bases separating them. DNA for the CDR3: TGTGCCATCAGTGAGACTAGCAATGAGCAGTTCTTC. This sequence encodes CAISETSNEQFF.

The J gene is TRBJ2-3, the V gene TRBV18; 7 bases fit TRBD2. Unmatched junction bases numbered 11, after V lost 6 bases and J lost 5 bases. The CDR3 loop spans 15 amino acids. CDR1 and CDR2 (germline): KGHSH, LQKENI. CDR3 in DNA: TGTGCCAGCTCCCAGTACTCAAGCGGGGTAGATACGCAGTATTTT. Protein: CASSQYSSGVDTQYF.

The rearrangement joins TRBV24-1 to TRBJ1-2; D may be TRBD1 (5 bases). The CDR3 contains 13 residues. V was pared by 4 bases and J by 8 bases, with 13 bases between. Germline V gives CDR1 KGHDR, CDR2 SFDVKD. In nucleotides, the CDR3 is TGTGCCACCAGTGAGGCGGGACTTGGGGGCTACACCTTC. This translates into CATSEAGLGGYTF.

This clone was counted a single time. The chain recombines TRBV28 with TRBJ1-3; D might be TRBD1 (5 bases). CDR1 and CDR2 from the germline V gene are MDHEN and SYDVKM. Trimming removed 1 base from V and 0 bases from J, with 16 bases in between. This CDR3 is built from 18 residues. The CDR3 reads CASSLYGGVTFSGNTIYF. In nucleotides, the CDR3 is TGTGCCAGCAGTTTATACGGGGGGGTCACCTTCTCTGGAAACACCATATATTTT. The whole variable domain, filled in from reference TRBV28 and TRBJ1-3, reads DVKVTQSSRYLVKRTGEKVFLECVQDMDHENMFWYRQDPGLGLRLIYFSYDVKMKEKGDIPEGYSVSREKKERFSLILESASTNQTSMYLCASSLYGGVTFSGNTIYFGEGSWLTVV.